This entry lists 18 T cell receptor beta chains sequenced from one sample in a study of blood T cell repertoires in COVID-19. Profiled with immunoSEQ multiplex PCR; TCRdb holds only in-frame clones, not every one. This table holds 200,000 to 250,000 clones, 75% to 85% found once. The specimen sequenced was peripheral blood. The receptors were gathered from a woman aged 70 to 79 with COVID-19, enrolled during active disease.

This sequence joins TRBV6-2 or TRBV6-3 and TRBJ1-6, with D unclear. CDR1 and CDR2 (germline): MNHEY, SVGEGT. V shed 4 bases and J shed 5 bases, with 9 bases lying between them. The CDR3 spans 14 residues. CDR3 DNA: TGTGCCAGCAGTTTTGGGGAGGATAATTCACCCCTCCACTTT. This gives the protein CASSFGEDNSPLHF.

V is TRBV11-2 and J is TRBJ2-3; no definite D call. This CDR3 is built from 14 residues. CDR1 SGHAT and CDR2 FQNNGV come from the germline V gene. Trimming removed 7 bases at V and 1 base at J, with 12 bases between. The CDR3 sequence: CASIAGVGTDTQYF. The CDR3 region has the DNA TGTGCCAGCATTGCCGGTGTGGGCACAGATACGCAGTATTTT.

The chain employs TRBV3-1 (or the pseudogene TRBV3-2) and TRBJ1-2; 7 bases map to TRBD1. Per the germline V gene, CDR1 is LGHDT and CDR2 is YNNKEL (reference sequence). CDR3 length: 15 amino acids. V dropped 6 bases and J dropped 4; count of bases not matched to a gene: 11. Here the CDR3 reads CASSEDRDRPYGYTF. The CDR3 DNA is TGTGCCAGCAGTGAAGACAGGGATCGACCCTATGGCTACACCTTC.

V and J are TRBV7-2 and TRBJ2-4; possibly TRBD2 for D (6 bases). Trimming shortened V by 3 bases and J by 8 bases, and 14 bases separated the two germline ends. Germline V gene lookup returns CDR1 SGHTA and CDR2 FQGNSA. The length of the CDR3 is 14 residues. The CDR3 spells CASSFRKEGDIQYF. In nucleotides, the CDR3 is TGTGCCAGCAGCTTCCGGAAGGAGGGAGACATTCAGTACTTC.

The CDR3 region is CASSYTTSGDNEQFF. The DNA for the CDR3 is TGTGCCAGCAGTTACACTACTAGCGGAGACAATGAGCAGTTCTTC. V gene TRBV6-5 combines with J gene TRBJ2-1, with 8 bases fitting TRBD2. The CDR3 has 15 amino acids. Germline V lookup: CDR1 MNHEY, CDR2 SVGAGI. V trimming: 2 bases; J trimming: 5 bases; junction bases outside the gene matches: 5.

The rearrangement links TRBV5-6 to TRBJ2-1, with 9 bases matching TRBD2. Germline V lookup: CDR1 SGHDT, CDR2 YYEEEE. This CDR3 contains 15 residues. The V and J ends lost 1 base and 5 bases, in that order; junction bases with no gene match: 4. CDR3 sequence: CASSLQSGRHNEQFF. Written as DNA, the CDR3 is TGTGCCAGCAGCTTGCAGAGCGGGAGGCACAATGAGCAGTTCTTC.

The chain recombines TRBV27 with TRBJ1-2; TRBD1 might be the D (6 bases). The ends were cut back, 3 bases at V and 8 bases at J, with 19 bases in the middle. Germline values: CDR1 MNHEY, CDR2 SMNVEV (reference sequence). The CDR3 has 15 residues. The DNA of the CDR3 is TGTGCCAGCAGTTTTACTGGGACACCAGCCGGGGGCTACACCTTC. Encoded protein: CASSFTGTPAGGYTF.

V usage is TRBV2 and J usage is TRBJ1-6; 10 bases line up with TRBD1. The V segment lost 3 bases and the J segment 6 bases; nucleotides outside the gene matches: 2. The V gene's germline CDR1 is SNHLY and CDR2 FYNNEI. The CDR3 contains 15 residues. CDR3 DNA sequence: TGTGCCAGCAGTGAGTGGGACAGGGGTAATTCACCCCTCCACTTT. Residues: CASSEWDRGNSPLHF.

V usage is TRBV3-1 (or the pseudogene TRBV3-2) and J usage is TRBJ1-2, with a possible D match to TRBD1 (6 bases). The CDR3 is 13 residues long. Deletions cut 4 bases from V and 8 bases from J, with 14 bases between. Germline CDR1 is LGHDT and CDR2 is YNNKEL (reference sequence). The CDR3 nucleotides read TGTGCCAGCAGCCTCCTAGGGGGTGGAGGCTACACCTTC. Translated: CASSLLGGGGYTF.

CDR3 sequence reads: CASTRVPNEQFF. The CDR3 DNA reads as TGTGCCAGCACGAGGGTGCCCAATGAGCAGTTCTTC. J is TRBJ2-1 and V is TRBV6-6; D perhaps matches TRBD2 (5 bases). Germline V gene sequence: CDR1 MNHNY, CDR2 SVGAGI (reference sequence). Trimming took 7 bases from V and 6 from J, leaving 10 bases between them. There are 12 residues in the CDR3.

The CDR3 DNA reads as TGCGCCAGCAGCCAAGGCCCGACAGGGGGTGGCTACACCTTC. It is translated as CASSQGPTGGGYTF. The genes are TRBV4-3 and TRBJ1-2; 9 bases are a match to TRBD1. CDR3 size: 14 residues. The J segment lost 7 bases and the V segment lost 1 base, leaving 4 bases of the junction unmatched. Germline V gene lookup returns CDR1 LGHNA and CDR2 YSLEER.

In its sample, this clone was seen once. The gene calls are TRBV5-4 and TRBJ1-2; D gene uncertain. CDR1 and CDR2 from the germline V gene are SGHNT and YYREEE (reference sequence). The CDR3 totals 13 residues. Trimming left V 3 bases short and J 5 bases short, with 11 bases between. The CDR3 DNA reads TGTGCCAGCAGCTCCGGGTGGGTTTATGGCTACACCTTC. This codes for CASSSGWVYGYTF.

This chain joins TRBV11-3 and TRBJ2-4, with TRBD1 matching over 7 bases. Germline-derived CDR1 and CDR2 are SGHNT and YENEEA. The trim removed 5 bases at V and 8 bases at J, leaving 9 bases unmatched. The CDR3 covers 14 residues. CDR3 sequence: CASSPGQAADIQYF. In DNA, the CDR3 is TGTGCCAGCAGCCCTGGACAGGCAGCCGACATTCAGTACTTC. Together with reference TRBV11-3 and TRBJ2-4, the CDR3 gives the full variable domain: EAGVVQSPRYKIIEKKQPVAFWCNPISGHNTLYWYLQNLGQGPELLIRYENEEAVDDSQLPKDRFSAERLKGVDSTLKIQPAELGDSAVYLCASSPGQAADIQYFGAGTRLSVL.

The chain employs TRBV28 and TRBJ2-2, with 8 bases lining up with TRBD1. Germline V CDR1 and CDR2: MDHEN, SYDVKM. The V segment lost 2 bases and the J segment 1 base; nucleotides outside the gene matches: 3. The CDR3 totals 16 residues. The CDR3 coding sequence is TGTGCCAGCAGTTTAGGAGGGACAGGGAACACCGGGGAGCTGTTTTTT. This encodes CASSLGGTGNTGELFF.

CDR3 nucleotide sequence: TGTGCCAGCAGTTGGGACAGCGCCAACTATGGCTACACCTTC. As protein: CASSWDSANYGYTF. This rearrangement joins TRBV6-6 to TRBJ1-2; 7 nucleotides line up with TRBD1. Germline values: CDR1 MNHNY, CDR2 SVGAGI (reference sequence). This CDR3 spans 14 amino acids. Trimming cost V 4 bases and J 2 bases; bases outside gene matches: 4.

The rearrangement links TRBV7-2 to TRBJ1-1, with D uncertain. Trimming pared 0 bases from V and 0 bases from J, leaving 8 bases between. Germline V gene sequence: CDR1 SGHTA, CDR2 FQGNSA. The CDR3 spans 15 residues. The CDR3, as DNA: TGTGCCAGCAGCTTAGCGGGAGGAGTGAACACTGAAGCTTTCTTT. Protein: CASSLAGGVNTEAFF.

The V and J genes are TRBV7-9 and TRBJ1-4; D ambiguous. The V end was cut by 5 bases, the J end by 6 bases, with 4 bases between. Germline loops: CDR1 SEHNR, CDR2 FQNEAQ (reference sequence). This CDR3 contains 11 residues. The CDR3 region has the DNA TGTGCCAGCAGCCCGGATGAAAAACTGTTTTTT. Amino acid sequence: CASSPDEKLFF.

The CDR3 protein is CASSLELGEGQPQHF. CDR3 DNA sequence: TGTGCCAGCTCACTCGAGTTGGGTGAGGGTCAGCCCCAGCATTTT. The rearrangement joins TRBV18 to TRBJ1-5; D is ambiguous. The germline V gene has CDR1 KGHSH and CDR2 LQKENI. V lost 4 bases and J 6 bases, leaving 16 bases between the germline ends. This CDR3 is built from 15 residues.